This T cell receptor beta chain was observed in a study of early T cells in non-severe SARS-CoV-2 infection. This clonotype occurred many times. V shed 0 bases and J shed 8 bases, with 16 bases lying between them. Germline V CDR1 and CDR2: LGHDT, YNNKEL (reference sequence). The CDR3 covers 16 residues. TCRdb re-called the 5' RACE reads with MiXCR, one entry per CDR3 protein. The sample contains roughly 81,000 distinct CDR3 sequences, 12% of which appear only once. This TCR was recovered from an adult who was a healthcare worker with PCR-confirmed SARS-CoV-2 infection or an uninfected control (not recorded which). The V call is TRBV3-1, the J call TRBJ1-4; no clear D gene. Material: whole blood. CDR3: CASSQDVKGKEEKLFF. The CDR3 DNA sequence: TGTGCCAGCAGCCAAGATGTGAAAGGGAAGGAGGAAAAACTGTTTTTT.